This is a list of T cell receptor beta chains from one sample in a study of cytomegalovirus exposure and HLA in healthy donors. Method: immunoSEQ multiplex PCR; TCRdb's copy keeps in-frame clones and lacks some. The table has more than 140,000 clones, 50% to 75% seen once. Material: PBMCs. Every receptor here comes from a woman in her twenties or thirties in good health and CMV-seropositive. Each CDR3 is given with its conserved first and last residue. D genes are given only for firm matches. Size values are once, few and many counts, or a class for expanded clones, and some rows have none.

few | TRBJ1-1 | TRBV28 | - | CASRQEGFWTEAFF | TGTGCCAGCAGACAGGAGGGGTTTTGGACTGAAGCTTTCTTT
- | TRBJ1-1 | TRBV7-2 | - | CASSLVARVTEAFF | TGTGCCAGCAGCTTAGTCGCGAGGGTTACTGAAGCTTTCTTT
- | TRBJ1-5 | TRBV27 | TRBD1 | CASSFDRGNQPQHF | TGTGCCAGCAGTTTCGACAGGGGCAATCAGCCCCAGCATTTT
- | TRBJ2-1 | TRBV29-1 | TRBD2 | CSVEDPSGGIYNEQFF | TGCAGCGTTGAAGATCCCAGCGGGGGGATTTACAATGAGCAGTTCTTC
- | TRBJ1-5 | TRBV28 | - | CASQPAWQGGSRQPQHF | TGTGCCAGCCAACCCGCGTGGCAGGGAGGGAGCAGGCAGCCCCAGCATTTT
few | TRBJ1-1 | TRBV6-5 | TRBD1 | CASSYVTGGAGTEAFF | TGTGCCAGCAGTTATGTGACAGGGGGCGCCGGCACTGAAGCTTTCTTT
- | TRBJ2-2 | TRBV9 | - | CASSAGVNGELFF | TGTGCCAGCAGCGCAGGGGTGAACGGGGAGCTGTTTTTT
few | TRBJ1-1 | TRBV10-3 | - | CAISELGVGEAFF | TGTGCCATCAGTGAGTTAGGGGTTGGGGAAGCTTTCTTT
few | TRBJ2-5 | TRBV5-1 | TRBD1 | CASSLDRADTQYF | TGCGCCAGCAGCCTTGACAGGGCGGATACCCAGTACTTC
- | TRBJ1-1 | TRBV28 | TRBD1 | CASSKGAVTEAFF | TGTGCCAGCAGTAAGGGGGCTGTCACTGAAGCTTTCTTT
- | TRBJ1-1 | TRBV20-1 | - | CSATRVPEAFF | TGCAGTGCTACCAGGGTCCCTGAAGCTTTCTTT
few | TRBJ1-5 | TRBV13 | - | CASSSGLGQNQPQHF | TGTGCCAGCAGCTCAGGGTTGGGGCAGAATCAGCCCCAGCATTTT
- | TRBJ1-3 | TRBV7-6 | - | CASSLEGDSSWYGNTIYF | TGTGCCAGCAGCTTAGAGGGCGACAGTTCTTGGTATGGAAACACCATATATTTT
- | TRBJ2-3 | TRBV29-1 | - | CSVERGAADTQYF | TGCAGCGTTGAACGGGGGGCCGCAGATACGCAGTATTTT
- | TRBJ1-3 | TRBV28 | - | CASSLAKGGSGNTIYF | TGTGCCAGCAGTTTGGCAAAAGGGGGCTCTGGAAACACCATATATTTT
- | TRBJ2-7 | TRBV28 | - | CASSLFSRHEQYF | TGTGCCAGCAGTTTATTTAGTCGCCACGAGCAGTACTTC
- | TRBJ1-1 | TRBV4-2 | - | CASSPGGRAEAFF | TGTGCCAGCAGCCCCGGTGGGCGGGCTGAAGCTTTCTTT
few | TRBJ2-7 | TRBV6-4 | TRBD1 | CASSGADRGPSYEQYF | TGTGCCAGCAGTGGGGCCGACAGGGGCCCCTCCTACGAGCAGTACTTC
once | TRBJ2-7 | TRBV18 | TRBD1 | CASSPTGGEQYF | TGTGCCAGCTCACCGACAGGGGGCGAGCAGTACTTC
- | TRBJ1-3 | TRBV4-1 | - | CASSQPMKSGFGNTIYF | TGCGCCAGCAGCCAACCAATGAAGTCGGGGTTTGGAAACACCATATATTTT
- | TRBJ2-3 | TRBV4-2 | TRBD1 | CASSQGGSTGSRGDTQYF | TGTGCCAGCAGCCAAGGGGGGTCGACAGGGTCCAGGGGGGATACGCAGTATTTT
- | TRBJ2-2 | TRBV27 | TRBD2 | CASSFYRGGTGELFF | TGTGCCAGCAGTTTTTATAGGGGAGGGACCGGGGAGCTGTTTTTT
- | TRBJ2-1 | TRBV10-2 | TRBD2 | CASREGRSGGESSYNEQFF | TGCGCCAGCAGGGAGGGCCGGAGCGGGGGGGAGAGCTCCTACAATGAGCAGTTCTTC
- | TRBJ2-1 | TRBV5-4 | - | CASSSRLERGINNEQFF | TGTGCCAGCAGTTCGAGGCTCGAGAGGGGGATTAACAATGAGCAGTTCTTC
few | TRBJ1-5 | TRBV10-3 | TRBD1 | CAISADRGGSNQPQHF | TGTGCCATCAGCGCCGACAGGGGGGGAAGCAATCAGCCCCAGCATTTT
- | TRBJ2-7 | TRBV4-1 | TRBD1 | CASSQVPGQKYEQYF | TGCGCCAGCAGCCAAGTTCCGGGACAGAAGTACGAGCAGTACTTC